This TCR beta chain was sequenced during a study of ipilimumab plus nivolumab after autologous stem cell transplantation. As concerns this clone: Its antigen is as yet unknown.

Ipilimumab, 1 mg/kg, started 14 to 28 days after autologous transplant. Patients got 3 mg/kg IV nivolumab weeks 1, 4, 7, 10, then biweekly through week 26. Study-level results: The authors say TCR, Treg and microbiome findings warrant further study.

The data were produced by immunoSEQ multiplex PCR, yet TCRdb's version contains in-frame clones alone and is incomplete. This table holds tens of thousands of clones, around 84% found once. The origin of this receptor is a male donor with diffuse large B-cell lymphoma. The specimen was PBMCs, collected in a trial of ipilimumab plus nivolumab as post-transplant consolidation.

CDR3 region: CAWSRLAGYNEQFF. The CDR3 DNA reads as TGTGCCTGGAGTAGGCTAGCGGGGTACAATGAGCAGTTCTTC. The rearrangement joins TRBV30 to TRBJ2-1, with 9 bases matching TRBD2. Unmatched junction bases numbered 3, after V lost 2 bases and J lost 4 bases. This CDR3 has 14 residues. Looked up from germline, CDR1 is GTSNPN and CDR2 is SVGIG (reference sequence). Drawing the rest from reference TRBV30 and TRBJ2-1, the complete variable domain is SQTIHQWPATLVQPVGSPLSLECTVEGTSNPNLYWYRQAAGRGLQLLFYSVGIGQISSEVPQNLSASRPQDRQFILSSKKLLLSDSGFYLCAWSRLAGYNEQFFGPGTRLTVL.